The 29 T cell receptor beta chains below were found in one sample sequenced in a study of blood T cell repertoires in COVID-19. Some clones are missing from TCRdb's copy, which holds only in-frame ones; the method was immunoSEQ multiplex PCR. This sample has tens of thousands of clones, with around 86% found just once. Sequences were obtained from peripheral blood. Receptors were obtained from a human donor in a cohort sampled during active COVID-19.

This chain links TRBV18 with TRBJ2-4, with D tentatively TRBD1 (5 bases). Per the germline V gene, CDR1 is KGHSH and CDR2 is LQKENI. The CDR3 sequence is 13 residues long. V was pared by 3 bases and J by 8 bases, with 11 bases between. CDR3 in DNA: TGTGCCAGCTCACCGGCCAGGGCAGACATTCAGTACTTC. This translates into CASSPARADIQYF.

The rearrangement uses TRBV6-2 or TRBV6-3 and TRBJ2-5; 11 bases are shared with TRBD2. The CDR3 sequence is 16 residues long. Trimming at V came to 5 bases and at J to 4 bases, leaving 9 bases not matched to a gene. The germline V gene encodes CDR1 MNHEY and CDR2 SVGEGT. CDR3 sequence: CASSPIAGGPRETQYF. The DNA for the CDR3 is TGTGCCAGCAGTCCGATAGCGGGGGGGCCCAGAGAGACCCAGTACTTC.

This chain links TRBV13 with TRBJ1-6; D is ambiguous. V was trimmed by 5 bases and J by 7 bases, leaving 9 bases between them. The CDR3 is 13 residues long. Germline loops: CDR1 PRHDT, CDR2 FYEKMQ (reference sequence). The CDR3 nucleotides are TGTGCCAGCAGCGCCAATCAGAATTCACCCCTCCACTTT. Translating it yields CASSANQNSPLHF.

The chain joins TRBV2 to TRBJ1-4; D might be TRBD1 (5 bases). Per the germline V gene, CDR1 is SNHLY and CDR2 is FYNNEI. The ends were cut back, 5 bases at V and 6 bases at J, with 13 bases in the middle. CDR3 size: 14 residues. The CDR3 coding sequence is TGTGCCAGCAGTCCGGACACCCGGGATGAAAAACTGTTTTTT. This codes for CASSPDTRDEKLFF. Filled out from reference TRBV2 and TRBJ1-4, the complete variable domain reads EPEVTQTPSHQVTQMGQEVILRCVPISNHLYFYWYRQILGQKVEFLVSFYNNEISEKSEIFDDQFSVERPDGSNFTLKIRSTKLEDSAMYFCASSPDTRDEKLFFGSGTQLSVL.

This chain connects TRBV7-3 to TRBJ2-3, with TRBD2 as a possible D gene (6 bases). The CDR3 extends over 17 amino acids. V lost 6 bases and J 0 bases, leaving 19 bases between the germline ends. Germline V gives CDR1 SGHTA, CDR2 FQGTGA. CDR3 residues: CASRRGAGTGSTDTQYF. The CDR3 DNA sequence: TGTGCCAGCAGAAGAGGGGCCGGGACTGGAAGCACAGATACGCAGTATTTT.

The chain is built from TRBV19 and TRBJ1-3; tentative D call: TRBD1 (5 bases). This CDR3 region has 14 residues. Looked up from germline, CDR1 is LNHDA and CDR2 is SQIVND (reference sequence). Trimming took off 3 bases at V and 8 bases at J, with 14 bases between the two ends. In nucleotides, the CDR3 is TGTGCCAGTAGTATTTCGGCAGGGTTGCACACCATATATTTT. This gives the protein CASSISAGLHTIYF.

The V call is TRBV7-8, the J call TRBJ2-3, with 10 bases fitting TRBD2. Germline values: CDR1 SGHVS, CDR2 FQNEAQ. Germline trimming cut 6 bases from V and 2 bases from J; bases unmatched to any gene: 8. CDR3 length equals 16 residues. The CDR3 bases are TGTGCCAGCAGGGTAGCGGGGGGATCCTACACAGATACGCAGTATTTT. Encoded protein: CASRVAGGSYTDTQYF.

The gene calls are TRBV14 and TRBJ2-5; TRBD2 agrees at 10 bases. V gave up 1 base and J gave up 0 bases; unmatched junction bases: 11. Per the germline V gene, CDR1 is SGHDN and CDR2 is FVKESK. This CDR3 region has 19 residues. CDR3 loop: CASSQVSLAGAWYQETQYF. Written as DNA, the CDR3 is TGTGCCAGCAGCCAAGTCAGTCTAGCGGGGGCGTGGTACCAAGAGACCCAGTACTTC.

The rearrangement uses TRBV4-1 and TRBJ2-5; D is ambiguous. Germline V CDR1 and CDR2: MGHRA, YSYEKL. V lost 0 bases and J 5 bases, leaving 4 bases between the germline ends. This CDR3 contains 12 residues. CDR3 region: CASSQDRETQYF. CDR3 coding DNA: TGCGCCAGCAGCCAAGATCGGGAGACCCAGTACTTC.

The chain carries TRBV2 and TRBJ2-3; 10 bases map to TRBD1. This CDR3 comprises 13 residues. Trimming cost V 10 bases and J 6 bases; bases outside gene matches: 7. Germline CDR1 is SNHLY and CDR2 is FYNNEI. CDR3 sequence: CATRDRGYDTQYF. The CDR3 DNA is TGTGCCACCAGGGACAGGGGTTATGATACGCAGTATTTT.

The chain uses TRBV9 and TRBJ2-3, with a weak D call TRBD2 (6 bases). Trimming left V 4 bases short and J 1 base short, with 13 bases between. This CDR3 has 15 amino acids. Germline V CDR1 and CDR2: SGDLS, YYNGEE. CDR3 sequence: CASSLGTSGTDTQYF. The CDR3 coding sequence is TGTGCCAGCAGCCTAGGGACTTCCGGCACAGATACGCAGTATTTT. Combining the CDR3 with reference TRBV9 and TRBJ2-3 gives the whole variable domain DSGVTQTPKHLITATGQRVTLRCSPRSGDLSVYWYQQSLDQGLQFLIQYYNGEERAKGNILERFSAQQFPDLHSELNLSSLELGDSALYFCASSLGTSGTDTQYFGPGTRLTVL.

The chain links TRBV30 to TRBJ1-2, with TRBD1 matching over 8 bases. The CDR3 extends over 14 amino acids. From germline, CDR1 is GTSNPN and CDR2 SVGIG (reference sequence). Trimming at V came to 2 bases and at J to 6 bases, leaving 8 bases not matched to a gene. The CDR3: CAWSHLQGANGYTF. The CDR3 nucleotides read TGTGCCTGGAGTCATCTCCAGGGGGCCAATGGCTACACCTTC.

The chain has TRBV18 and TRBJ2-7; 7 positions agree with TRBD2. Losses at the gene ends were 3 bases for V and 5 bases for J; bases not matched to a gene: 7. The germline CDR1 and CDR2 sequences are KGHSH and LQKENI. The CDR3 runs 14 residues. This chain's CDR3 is CASSPPGGGNEQYF. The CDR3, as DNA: TGTGCCAGCTCACCGCCGGGGGGAGGTAACGAGCAGTACTTC.

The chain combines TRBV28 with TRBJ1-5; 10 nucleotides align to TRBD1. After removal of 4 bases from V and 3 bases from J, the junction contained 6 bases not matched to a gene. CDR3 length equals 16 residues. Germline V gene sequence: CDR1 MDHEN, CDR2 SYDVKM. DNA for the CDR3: TGTGCCAGCAGTTCGGTAGGGACAGGGGTCAATCAGCCCCAGCATTTT. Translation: CASSSVGTGVNQPQHF.

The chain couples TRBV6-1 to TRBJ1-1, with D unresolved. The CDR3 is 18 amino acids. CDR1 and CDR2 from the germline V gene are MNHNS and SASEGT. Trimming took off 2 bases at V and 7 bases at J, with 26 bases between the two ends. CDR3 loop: CASSETAVSRGGFLEAFF. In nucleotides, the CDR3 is TGTGCCAGCAGTGAAACGGCAGTAAGTCGGGGAGGATTCCTTGAAGCTTTCTTT.

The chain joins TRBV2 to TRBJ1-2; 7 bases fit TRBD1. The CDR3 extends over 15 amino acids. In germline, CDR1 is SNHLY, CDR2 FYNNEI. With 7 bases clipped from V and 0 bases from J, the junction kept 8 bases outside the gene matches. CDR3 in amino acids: CASIPGTASNYGYTF. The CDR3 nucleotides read TGTGCCAGCATTCCCGGGACAGCGTCTAACTATGGCTACACCTTC.

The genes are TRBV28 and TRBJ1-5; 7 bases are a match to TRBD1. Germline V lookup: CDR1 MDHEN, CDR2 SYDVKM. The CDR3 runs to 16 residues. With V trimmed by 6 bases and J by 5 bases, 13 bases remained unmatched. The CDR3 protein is CASSYQQGSQDQPQHF. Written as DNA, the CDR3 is TGTGCCAGCAGCTACCAACAGGGGTCTCAGGATCAGCCCCAGCATTTT.

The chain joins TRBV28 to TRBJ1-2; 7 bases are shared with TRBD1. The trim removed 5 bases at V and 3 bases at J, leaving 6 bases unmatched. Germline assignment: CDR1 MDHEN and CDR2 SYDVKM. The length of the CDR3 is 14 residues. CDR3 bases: TGTGCCAGCAGTACCGGGACAGCCTACTATGGCTACACCTTC. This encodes CASSTGTAYYGYTF.

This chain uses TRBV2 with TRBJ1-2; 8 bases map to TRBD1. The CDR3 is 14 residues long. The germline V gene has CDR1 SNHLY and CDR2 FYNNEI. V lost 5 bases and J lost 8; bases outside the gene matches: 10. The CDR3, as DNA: TGTGCCAGCAGTTTTAGACAGGGGTGGGCCGGCTACACCTTC. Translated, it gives CASSFRQGWAGYTF.

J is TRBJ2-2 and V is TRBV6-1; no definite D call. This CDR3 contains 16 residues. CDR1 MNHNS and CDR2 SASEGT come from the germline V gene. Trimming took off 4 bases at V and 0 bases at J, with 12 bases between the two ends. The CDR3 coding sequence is TGTGCCAGCAGTGCTTCACTTATCACGAACACCGGGGAGCTGTTTTTT. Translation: CASSASLITNTGELFF.

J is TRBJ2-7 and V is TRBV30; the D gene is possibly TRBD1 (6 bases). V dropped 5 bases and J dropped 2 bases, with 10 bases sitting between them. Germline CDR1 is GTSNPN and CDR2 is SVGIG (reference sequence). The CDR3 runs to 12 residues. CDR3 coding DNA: TGTGCCTGGGGGGGCTACGCCTACGAGCAGTACTTC. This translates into CAWGGYAYEQYF. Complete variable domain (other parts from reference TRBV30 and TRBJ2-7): SQTIHQWPATLVQPVGSPLSLECTVEGTSNPNLYWYRQAAGRGLQLLFYSVGIGQISSEVPQNLSASRPQDRQFILSSKKLLLSDSGFYLCAWGGYAYEQYFGPGTRLTVT.

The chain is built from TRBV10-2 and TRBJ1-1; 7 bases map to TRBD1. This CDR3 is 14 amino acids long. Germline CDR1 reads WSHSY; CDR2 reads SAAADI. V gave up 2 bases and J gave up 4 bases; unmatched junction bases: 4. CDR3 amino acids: CASSERAGGTEAFF. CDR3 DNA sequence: TGCGCCAGCAGTGAGAGGGCAGGGGGCACTGAAGCTTTCTTT.

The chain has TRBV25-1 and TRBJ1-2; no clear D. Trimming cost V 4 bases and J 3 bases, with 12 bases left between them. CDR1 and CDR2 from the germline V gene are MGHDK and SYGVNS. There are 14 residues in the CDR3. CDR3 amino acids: CASSVFGGDYGYTF. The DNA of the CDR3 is TGTGCCAGCAGTGTCTTCGGCGGAGACTATGGCTACACCTTC.

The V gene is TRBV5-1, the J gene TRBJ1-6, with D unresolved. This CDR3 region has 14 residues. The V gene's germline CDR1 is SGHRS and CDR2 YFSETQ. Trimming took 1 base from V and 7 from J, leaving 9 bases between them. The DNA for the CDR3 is TGCGCCAGCAGCTTGTGGCCGACAAATTCACCCCTCCACTTT. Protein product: CASSLWPTNSPLHF.

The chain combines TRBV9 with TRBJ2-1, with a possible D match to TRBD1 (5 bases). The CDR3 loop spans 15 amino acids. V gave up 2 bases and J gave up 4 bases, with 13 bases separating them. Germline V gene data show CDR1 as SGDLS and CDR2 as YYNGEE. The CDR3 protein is CASSVGQGPYNEQFF. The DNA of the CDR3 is TGTGCCAGCAGCGTCGGGCAGGGTCCTTACAATGAGCAGTTCTTC.

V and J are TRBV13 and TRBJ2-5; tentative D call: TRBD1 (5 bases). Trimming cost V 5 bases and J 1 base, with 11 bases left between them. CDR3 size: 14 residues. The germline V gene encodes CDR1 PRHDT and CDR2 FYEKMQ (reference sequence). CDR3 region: CASSPRRGQETQYF. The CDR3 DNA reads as TGTGCCAGCAGCCCGCGAAGGGGCCAAGAGACCCAGTACTTC.

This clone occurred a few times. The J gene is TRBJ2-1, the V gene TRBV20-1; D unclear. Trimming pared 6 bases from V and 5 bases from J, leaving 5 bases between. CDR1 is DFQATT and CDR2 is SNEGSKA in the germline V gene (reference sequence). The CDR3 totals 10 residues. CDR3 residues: CSAQNNEQFF. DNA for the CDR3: TGCAGTGCCCAGAACAATGAGCAGTTCTTC.

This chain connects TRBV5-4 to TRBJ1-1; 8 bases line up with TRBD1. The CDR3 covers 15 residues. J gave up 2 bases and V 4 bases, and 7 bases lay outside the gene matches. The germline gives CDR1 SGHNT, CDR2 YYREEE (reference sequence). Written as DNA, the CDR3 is TGTGCCAGCAGCCGAGTGGACAGGGACAACACTGAAGCTTTCTTT. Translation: CASSRVDRDNTEAFF.

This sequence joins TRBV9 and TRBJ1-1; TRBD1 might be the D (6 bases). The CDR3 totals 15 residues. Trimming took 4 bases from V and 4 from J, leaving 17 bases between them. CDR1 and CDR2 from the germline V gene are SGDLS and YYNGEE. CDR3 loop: CASSPWGGASTEAFF. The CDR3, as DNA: TGTGCCAGCAGCCCCTGGGGGGGGGCTAGCACTGAAGCTTTCTTT.